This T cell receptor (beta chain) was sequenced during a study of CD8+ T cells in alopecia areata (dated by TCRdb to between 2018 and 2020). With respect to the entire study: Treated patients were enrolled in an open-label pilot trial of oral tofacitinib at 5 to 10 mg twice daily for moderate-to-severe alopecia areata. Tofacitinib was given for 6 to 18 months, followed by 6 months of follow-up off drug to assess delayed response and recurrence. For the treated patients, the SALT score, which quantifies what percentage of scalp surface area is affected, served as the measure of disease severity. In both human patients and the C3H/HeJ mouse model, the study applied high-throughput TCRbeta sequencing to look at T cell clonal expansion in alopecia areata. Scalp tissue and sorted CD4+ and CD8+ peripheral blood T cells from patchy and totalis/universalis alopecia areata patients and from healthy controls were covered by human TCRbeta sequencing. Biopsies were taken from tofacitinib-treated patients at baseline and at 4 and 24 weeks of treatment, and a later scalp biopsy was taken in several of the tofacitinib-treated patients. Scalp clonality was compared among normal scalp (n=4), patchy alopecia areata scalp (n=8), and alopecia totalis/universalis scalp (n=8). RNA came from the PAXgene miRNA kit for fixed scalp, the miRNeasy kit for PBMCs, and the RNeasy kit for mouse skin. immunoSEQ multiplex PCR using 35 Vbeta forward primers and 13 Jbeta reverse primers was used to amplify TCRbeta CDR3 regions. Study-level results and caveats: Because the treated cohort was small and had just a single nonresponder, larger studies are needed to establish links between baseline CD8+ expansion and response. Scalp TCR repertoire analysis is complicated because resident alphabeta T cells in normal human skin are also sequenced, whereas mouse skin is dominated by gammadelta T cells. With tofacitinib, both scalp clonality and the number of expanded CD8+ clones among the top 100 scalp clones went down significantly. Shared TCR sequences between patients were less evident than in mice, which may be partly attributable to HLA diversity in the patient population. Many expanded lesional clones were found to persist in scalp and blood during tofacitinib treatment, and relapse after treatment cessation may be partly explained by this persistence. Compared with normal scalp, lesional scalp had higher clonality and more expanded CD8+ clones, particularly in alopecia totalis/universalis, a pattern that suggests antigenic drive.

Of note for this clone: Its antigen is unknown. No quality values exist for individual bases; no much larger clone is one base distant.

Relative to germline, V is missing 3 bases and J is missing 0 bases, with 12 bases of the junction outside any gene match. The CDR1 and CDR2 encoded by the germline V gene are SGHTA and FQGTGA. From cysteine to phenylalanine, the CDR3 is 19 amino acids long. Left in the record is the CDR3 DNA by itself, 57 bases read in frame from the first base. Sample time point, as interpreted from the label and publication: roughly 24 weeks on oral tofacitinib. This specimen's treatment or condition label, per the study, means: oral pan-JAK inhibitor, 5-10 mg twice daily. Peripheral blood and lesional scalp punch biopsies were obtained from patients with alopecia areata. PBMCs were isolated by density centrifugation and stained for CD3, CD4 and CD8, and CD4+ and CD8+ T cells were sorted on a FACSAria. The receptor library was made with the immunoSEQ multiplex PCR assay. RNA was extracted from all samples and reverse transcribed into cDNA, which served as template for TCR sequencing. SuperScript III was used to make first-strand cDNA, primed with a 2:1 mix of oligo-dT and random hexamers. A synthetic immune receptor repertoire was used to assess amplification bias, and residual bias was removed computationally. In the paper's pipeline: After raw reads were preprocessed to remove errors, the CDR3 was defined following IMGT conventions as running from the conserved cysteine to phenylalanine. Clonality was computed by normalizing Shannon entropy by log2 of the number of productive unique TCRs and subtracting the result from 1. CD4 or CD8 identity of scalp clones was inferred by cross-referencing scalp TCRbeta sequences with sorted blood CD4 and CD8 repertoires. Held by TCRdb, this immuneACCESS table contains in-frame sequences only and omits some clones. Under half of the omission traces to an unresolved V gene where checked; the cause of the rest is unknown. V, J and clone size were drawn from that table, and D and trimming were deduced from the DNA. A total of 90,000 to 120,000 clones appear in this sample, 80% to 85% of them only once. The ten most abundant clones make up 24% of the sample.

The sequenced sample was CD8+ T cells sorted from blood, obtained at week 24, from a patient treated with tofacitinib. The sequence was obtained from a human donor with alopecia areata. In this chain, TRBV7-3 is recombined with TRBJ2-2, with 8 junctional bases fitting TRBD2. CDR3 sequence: CASSLGGGSGNPNTGELFF. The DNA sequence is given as TGTGCCAGCAGCTTGGGTGGTGGTAGCGGGAACCCGAACACCGGGGAGCTGTTTTTT.